The 27 T cell receptor beta chains below were found in one sample sequenced in a study of OX40 agonist ivuxolimab in advanced cancers. Sequenced by immunoSEQ multiplex PCR; TCRdb stores in-frame clones only, minus some. The table lists roughly 80,000 clones, approximately 89% of them singletons. This specimen was CD4+ or CD8+ T cells sorted from blood, taken in a trial of the OX40 agonist ivuxolimab. These receptors were obtained from an adult with an advanced solid tumor such as melanoma, head and neck, liver or kidney cancer.

There are a few counts of this clone. The CDR3 DNA follows: TGCGCCAGCAGCTCCCCTCCCTCAACCGAGACCCAGTACTTC. This encodes CASSSPPSTETQYF. The V call is TRBV5-1, the J call TRBJ2-5; D gene ambiguous. The CDR3 sequence is 14 residues long. Germline CDR1 reads SGHRS; CDR2 reads YFSETQ. V was clipped by 3 bases and J by 5 bases, with 14 bases between them.

V and J are TRBV5-4 and TRBJ1-2; TRBD1 agrees at 7 bases. The ends lost 0 bases at V and 4 bases at J; junction bases unmatched: 6. This CDR3 has 15 amino acids. Germline lookup yields CDR1 SGHNT and CDR2 YYREEE (reference sequence). The CDR3 coding sequence is TGTGCCAGCAGCTTGGGAGGACAGGTATTCTATGGCTACACCTTC. Translating gives CASSLGGQVFYGYTF.

J is TRBJ2-2 and V is TRBV4-1; D call uncertain. The CDR3 sequence is 12 residues long. Germline loops: CDR1 MGHRA, CDR2 YSYEKL. The V gene lost 0 bases and the J gene lost 7 bases, with 3 bases spanning the gap. CDR3 sequence (DNA): TGCGCCAGCAGCCAAGAGGTCGGGGAGCTGTTTTTT. Its protein is CASSQEVGELFF.

This sequence joins TRBV6-1 and TRBJ2-5; D is unclear. Trimming took off 0 bases at V and 1 base at J, with 12 bases between the two ends. The CDR3 is 16 residues long. CDR1 is MNHNS and CDR2 is SASEGT in the germline V gene. The CDR3 bases are TGTGCCAGCAGTGAAGCCTTACGGACGTCCCAAGAGACCCAGTACTTC. It is translated as CASSEALRTSQETQYF.

The genes are TRBV19 and TRBJ1-4, with D uncertain. The CDR3 has 13 residues. V shed 5 bases and J shed 8 bases, with 12 bases lying between them. Germline V gene data show CDR1 as LNHDA and CDR2 as SQIVND (reference sequence). Here the CDR3 DNA reads TGTGCCAGTAGTTCCCACGGCCGCGAAAAACTGTTTTTT. Amino acids: CASSSHGREKLFF.

This clone was seen only once. This chain connects TRBV6-6 to TRBJ2-3; TRBD2 aligns across 15 bases. Germline assignment: CDR1 MNHNY and CDR2 SVGAGI (reference sequence). Trimming at V came to 6 bases and at J to 6 bases, leaving 7 bases not matched to a gene. This CDR3 spans 16 amino acids. The CDR3 region is CASSPRTSGGADTQYF. The CDR3 DNA reads as TGTGCCAGCAGCCCGCGGACTAGCGGGGGGGCCGATACGCAGTATTTT.

The V call is TRBV2, the J call TRBJ2-5; 11 bases agree with TRBD2. CDR3 length: 17 amino acids. V lost 7 bases to trimming and J lost 0 bases; unmatched junction nucleotides: 10. CDR1 is SNHLY and CDR2 is FYNNEI in the germline V gene. This CDR3 reads CASMASGRTAYQETQYF. The CDR3, as DNA: TGTGCCAGCATGGCTAGCGGGAGGACTGCGTACCAAGAGACCCAGTACTTC.

The gene calls are TRBV5-1 and TRBJ2-1, with D hard to call. Germline V lookup: CDR1 SGHRS, CDR2 YFSETQ. Trimming removed 7 bases at V and 0 bases at J, with 14 bases between. The CDR3 runs 15 residues. The CDR3 DNA reads TGCGCCAGCTCGCTGACCCAGAGCTCCTACAATGAGCAGTTCTTC. Its translation: CASSLTQSSYNEQFF.

The rearrangement links TRBV6-1 to TRBJ2-7, with 8 bases identical to TRBD2. Germline-derived CDR1 and CDR2 are MNHNS and SASEGT. Germline trimming cut 3 bases from V and 4 bases from J; bases unmatched to any gene: 8. The CDR3 totals 15 residues. CDR3 residues: CASSDGRVGSYEQYF. The CDR3 DNA reads as TGTGCCAGCAGTGACGGGAGGGTAGGTAGTTACGAGCAGTACTTC.

CDR3 sequence (DNA): TGTGCCTGGAGCGCCTACCCCGACAGGGCGGAAGCTTTCTTT. Translated: CAWSAYPDRAEAFF. The rearrangement links TRBV30 to TRBJ1-1; 7 bases are a match to TRBD1. V gave up 3 bases and J gave up 8 bases; unmatched junction bases: 12. CDR1 GTSNPN and CDR2 SVGIG come from the germline V gene (reference sequence). This CDR3 is 14 amino acids long.

This clone was recorded once. The V gene is TRBV18, the J gene TRBJ2-7; no clear D. Trimming stripped 3 bases from V and 9 bases from J, with 18 bases between. The CDR3 is made up of 14 amino acids. The germline CDR1 and CDR2 sequences are KGHSH and LQKENI. In DNA form, the CDR3 reads TGTGCCAGCTCACCCGCGGCCACCCGGTTAGTGCAGTACTTC. As protein: CASSPAATRLVQYF.

The chain is built from TRBV7-9 and TRBJ2-7; no firm D call. The germline CDR1 and CDR2 sequences are SEHNR and FQNEAQ (reference sequence). V gave up 4 bases and J gave up 4 bases, with 8 bases separating them. This CDR3 has 12 residues. In DNA form, the CDR3 reads TGTGCCAGCAGCTCCCCCTTTTACGAGCAGTACTTC. Translated: CASSSPFYEQYF.

V usage is TRBV10-3 and J usage is TRBJ2-7, with 9 bases matching TRBD2. V lost 10 bases to trimming and J lost 7 bases; unmatched junction nucleotides: 20. CDR3 length equals 16 residues. Germline V gene sequence: CDR1 ENHRY, CDR2 SYGVKD. The CDR3 reads CATMGGGAEVEIEQYF. Written as DNA, the CDR3 is TGTGCCACCATGGGCGGGGGGGCCGAGGTCGAGATAGAGCAGTACTTC.

Concerning this clone: The sample has other DNA sequences that encode this CDR3 too. The J gene is TRBJ1-1, the V gene TRBV7-2, with D uncertain. V dropped 1 base and J dropped 11 bases, with 14 bases sitting between them. Germline V gene sequence: CDR1 SGHTA, CDR2 FQGNSA. This CDR3 region has 13 residues. As DNA, the CDR3 is TGTGCCAGCAGCTTAGACAGAAATCTTGAGGCTTTCTTT. This translates into CASSLDRNLEAFF. Full variable domain (rest looked up from reference TRBV7-2 and TRBJ1-1): GAGVSQSPSNKVTEKGKDVELRCDPISGHTALYWYRQSLGQGLEFLIYFQGNSAPDKSGLPSDRFSAERTGGSVSTLTIQRTQQEDSAVYLCASSLDRNLEAFFGQGTRLTVV.

This chain uses TRBV2 with TRBJ1-1; D uncertain. Germline V gene data show CDR1 as SNHLY and CDR2 as FYNNEI. With 2 bases removed from V and 4 bases from J, the gap between germline ends came to 20 bases. This CDR3 contains 17 residues. The CDR3 nucleotides are TGTGCCAGCAGTGAATTTCAGGTCCCCGGGGTTGGCACTGAAGCTTTCTTT. Translated, it gives CASSEFQVPGVGTEAFF.

This chain links TRBV27 with TRBJ2-1; TRBD2 matches at 7 bases. This CDR3 is 14 amino acids long. Trimming at V came to 11 bases and at J to 6 bases, leaving 13 bases not matched to a gene. From germline, CDR1 is MNHEY and CDR2 SMNVEV (reference sequence). The CDR3 region has the DNA TGTGCCGTCCTAGCGGACTCCTACGTCAATGAGCAGTTCTTC. This translates into CAVLADSYVNEQFF.

V and J are TRBV28 and TRBJ1-1; the D is unclear. Deletions cut 5 bases from V and 5 bases from J, with 15 bases between. The germline V gene encodes CDR1 MDHEN and CDR2 SYDVKM. The CDR3 length is 14 residues. The CDR3 spells CASSPLGSWTEAFF. As DNA, the CDR3 is TGTGCCAGCAGTCCGCTCGGGTCCTGGACTGAAGCTTTCTTT.

This chain links TRBV6-5 with TRBJ1-1, with D possibly matching TRBD1 (5 bases). CDR1 is MNHEY and CDR2 is SVGAGI in the germline V gene. The V and J ends lost 7 bases and 7 bases respectively, with 13 bases between them. The CDR3 covers 12 residues. The CDR3, as DNA: TGTGCCAGCACTTTCCGGGGGGGTGAAGCTTTCTTT. Its protein is CASTFRGGEAFF.

This rearrangement joins TRBV15 to TRBJ1-3; perhaps TRBD1 as D (5 bases). The ends were cut back, 7 bases at V and 0 bases at J, with 19 bases in the middle. Germline V CDR1 and CDR2: LNHNV, YYDKDF (reference sequence). This CDR3 spans 17 amino acids. The DNA of the CDR3 is TGTGCCACCACATTTTGGCGGGACGGAAGCTCTGGAAACACCATATATTTT. Translated: CATTFWRDGSSGNTIYF.

This clone was picked up a small number of times. The chain employs TRBV6-5 and TRBJ2-2; 9 nucleotides agree with TRBD1. J lost 5 bases, V lost 7 bases, and 2 bases had no gene match. Germline loops: CDR1 MNHEY, CDR2 SVGAGI. The CDR3 runs 13 residues. In DNA, the CDR3 is TGTGCCAGCAAACAGGGGGCAACCGGGGAGCTGTTTTTT. Translation: CASKQGATGELFF.

Concerning this clone itself: Germline and junction disagree at one end, which may indicate a read error. The V call is TRBV27, the J call TRBJ2-4; 7 nucleotides match TRBD2. Looked up from germline, CDR1 is MNHEY and CDR2 is SMNVEV (reference sequence). The CDR3 runs 15 residues. The CDR3 bases are TGTGCCAGCAGTTTATCCATCTCCCTGGGGGGGATTCAGTGCTTC. It yields the protein CASSLSISLGGIQCF.

This chain connects TRBV11-1 to TRBJ2-3; 12 nucleotides align to TRBD2. The CDR3 spans 16 residues. The ends lost 2 bases at V and 2 bases at J; junction bases unmatched: 2. Germline CDR1 reads SGHAT; CDR2 reads FQDESV (reference sequence). The chain's CDR3 is CASSLRLAGVTDTQYF. The CDR3 DNA sequence: TGTGCCAGCAGCTTAAGACTAGCGGGAGTCACAGATACGCAGTATTTT. Full variable domain (outside the CDR3, taken from reference TRBV11-1 and TRBJ2-3): EAEVAQSPRYKITEKSQAVAFWCDPISGHATLYWYRQILGQGPELLVQFQDESVVDDSQLPKDRFSAERLKGVDSTLKIQPAELGDSAMYLCASSLRLAGVTDTQYFGPGTRLTVL.

The V gene is TRBV30, the J gene TRBJ2-5; 11 bases fit TRBD2. Germline V gene data show CDR1 as GTSNPN and CDR2 as SVGIG (reference sequence). V gave up 0 bases and J gave up 4 bases; unmatched junction bases: 4. CDR3 length equals 15 residues. The CDR3 spells CAWSVRLAGSETQYF. CDR3 DNA sequence: TGTGCCTGGAGTGTACGACTAGCGGGATCAGAGACCCAGTACTTC. Filled out from reference TRBV30 and TRBJ2-5, the complete variable domain reads SQTIHQWPATLVQPVGSPLSLECTVEGTSNPNLYWYRQAAGRGLQLLFYSVGIGQISSEVPQNLSASRPQDRQFILSSKKLLLSDSGFYLCAWSVRLAGSETQYFGPGTRLLVL.

The chain combines TRBV2 with TRBJ1-3, with TRBD1 as a possible D gene (6 bases). Germline assignment: CDR1 SNHLY and CDR2 FYNNEI. Trimming removed 2 bases at V and 0 bases at J, with 11 bases between. CDR3 size: 16 residues. CDR3 loop: CASSEQGSSSGNTIYF. CDR3 bases: TGTGCCAGCAGTGAACAGGGGTCCTCCTCTGGAAACACCATATATTTT.

The chain combines TRBV25-1 with TRBJ1-1; D call uncertain. Trimming stripped 1 base from V and 1 base from J, with 7 bases between. This CDR3 region has 14 residues. Germline lookup yields CDR1 MGHDK and CDR2 SYGVNS. The CDR3 is CASSEFGENTEAFF. CDR3 DNA sequence: TGTGCCAGCAGTGAATTCGGGGAGAACACTGAAGCTTTCTTT. Full variable domain (remainder filled in from reference TRBV25-1 and TRBJ1-1): EADIYQTPRYLVIGTGKKITLECSQTMGHDKMYWYQQDPGMELHLIHYSYGVNSTEKGDLSSESTVSRIRTEHFPLTLESARPSHTSQYLCASSEFGENTEAFFGQGTRLTVV.

Here the CDR3 DNA reads TGTGCCAGCAGCCCCGGACCCAGGGACTACGAGCAGTACTTC. It yields the protein CASSPGPRDYEQYF. This rearrangement joins TRBV11-1 to TRBJ2-5; TRBD1 is a possible D gene (5 bases). TRBJ2-7 matches the DNA end more closely, so the J call is doubtful. The CDR3 loop spans 14 amino acids. Per the germline V gene, CDR1 is SGHAT and CDR2 is FQDESV (reference sequence).

The CDR3 is CASSLDRIGNQPQHF. The CDR3 region has the DNA TGTGCCAGCAGCTTGGACAGGATCGGCAATCAGCCCCAGCATTTT. The rearrangement joins TRBV7-8 to TRBJ1-5; 7 bases are a match to TRBD1. The CDR3 spans 15 residues. Germline CDR1 and CDR2: SGHVS and FQNEAQ. The J segment lost 2 bases and the V segment lost 3 bases, leaving 4 bases of the junction unmatched. The variable domain in full, completed from reference TRBV7-8 and TRBJ1-5, reads GAGVSQSPRYKVAKRGQDVALRCDPISGHVSLFWYQQALGQGPEFLTYFQNEAQLDKSGLPSDRFFAERPEGSVSTLKIQRTQQEDSAVYLCASSLDRIGNQPQHFGDGTRLSIL.